This T cell receptor beta chain is from a study of shared clonotypes between healthy human individuals. In the original analysis: ImmunoSEQ only sent back junction sequences with no quality scores, so filtering was done differently. Assay used: immunoSEQ multiplex PCR; TCRdb lists only in-frame clones, some missing. V and J calls and clone size are as listed in that table; D and trimming were resolved from the DNA. The sample consists of approximately 640,000 clones, 55% to 75% of them appearing once. General study points: Against clonotypes common to all four donors, non-shared ones had lower generation probabilities. Shared clonotypes: approximately 5% naive CD4, 3% to 3.5% naive CD8, about 2.2% memory CD4, more than 0.3% memory CD8. The study generally estimated greater richness for naive than memory subsets.

The CDR3 sequence is 16 residues long. The ends lost 0 bases at V and 2 bases at J; junction bases unmatched: 6. Germline V gives CDR1 SGHRS, CDR2 YFSETQ. On this clone: Its antigen remains unknown.

This TCR was sampled from a woman in her 30s in good health. The specimen sequenced was memory CD4+ T cells sorted from blood. Noted subset: CD45RA-negative fraction. The chain carries TRBV5-1 and TRBJ2-5; 8 bases are shared with TRBD2. The CDR3 reads CASSLGQGGRQETQYF. The DNA for the CDR3 is TGCGCCAGCAGCTTGGGCCAGGGCGGGAGGCAAGAGACCCAGTACTTC.